Each of the 10 T cell receptor beta chains below was sequenced from the same sample in a study of patients and donors after allogeneic stem cell transplantation. From the RT-PCR reads, TCRdb called clonotypes with MiXCR, one entry per CDR3 protein. The sample has around 150,000 distinct CDR3 sequences; over 35% are singletons. What was sequenced was blood, either unsorted or a sorted T cell fraction (not recorded which). The receptors here all came from a human donor who was either an allogeneic HSCT recipient or a stem cell or donor lymphocyte infusion donor (not recorded which). It is not recorded whose cells these are; they may come from a transplant donor.

The genes are TRBV7-9 and TRBJ2-1, with 10 bases matching TRBD2. J was trimmed by 0 bases and V by 7 bases; bases with no gene match: 12. In germline, CDR1 is SEHNR, CDR2 FQNEAQ (reference sequence). The length of the CDR3 is 18 residues. The CDR3 region is CASIPIAGGSSSYNEQFF. CDR3 nucleotides: TGTGCCAGCATCCCAATAGCGGGGGGCTCGAGCTCCTACAATGAGCAGTTCTTC.

The genes are TRBV3-1 and TRBJ1-4, with 8 nucleotides matching TRBD1. CDR1 LGHDT and CDR2 YNNKEL come from the germline V gene (reference sequence). V shed 4 bases and J 5 bases; nucleotides not matched to a gene: 6. This CDR3 is built from 15 residues. The CDR3 DNA sequence: TGTGCCAGCAGCCGCGACAGGGGTCCGAATGAAAAACTGTTTTTT. This encodes CASSRDRGPNEKLFF. Using reference TRBV3-1 and TRBJ1-4 for the parts outside the CDR3, the full variable domain is DTAVSQTPKYLVTQMGNDKSIKCEQNLGHDTMYWYKQDSKKFLKIMFSYNNKELIINETVPNRFSPKSPDKAHLNLHINSLELGDSAVYFCASSRDRGPNEKLFFGSGTQLSVL.

V is TRBV27 and J is TRBJ1-2; 9 nucleotides match TRBD1. Trimming at V came to 6 bases and at J to 8 bases, leaving 10 bases not matched to a gene. The germline V gene encodes CDR1 MNHEY and CDR2 SMNVEV (reference sequence). The CDR3 has 14 residues. The CDR3 loop reads CASSWGQGSEGYTF. The CDR3 bases are TGTGCCAGCAGCTGGGGACAGGGCAGTGAGGGCTACACCTTC.

CDR3 sequence reads: CASRPNHSNQPQHF. The CDR3 nucleotides read TGTGCCAGCAGGCCCAACCATAGCAATCAGCCCCAGCATTTT. The chain is built from TRBV2 and TRBJ1-5; D call uncertain. Germline V gene data show CDR1 as SNHLY and CDR2 as FYNNEI. V gave up 6 bases and J gave up 0 bases, with 9 bases separating them. The CDR3 length is 14 residues. Drawing the rest from reference TRBV2 and TRBJ1-5, the complete variable domain is EPEVTQTPSHQVTQMGQEVILRCVPISNHLYFYWYRQILGQKVEFLVSFYNNEISEKSEIFDDQFSVERPDGSNFTLKIRSTKLEDSAMYFCASRPNHSNQPQHFGDGTRLSIL.

This chain joins TRBV27 and TRBJ1-4; no clear D gene. V dropped 3 bases and J dropped 5 bases, with 19 bases sitting between them. The V gene's germline CDR1 is MNHEY and CDR2 SMNVEV (reference sequence). The CDR3 has 17 amino acids. CDR3 sequence reads: CASSFWQDYQMNEKLFF. CDR3 DNA: TGTGCCAGCAGTTTCTGGCAGGACTACCAAATGAATGAAAAACTGTTTTTT.

This clonotype has more than one count but fewer than ten. Written as DNA, the CDR3 is TGTGCCAGCACCATGTGGGGTGGCACTAATGAAAAACTGTTTTTT. This sequence encodes CASTMWGGTNEKLFF. The chain uses TRBV27 and TRBJ1-4; no clear D. The CDR3 is made up of 15 amino acids. Trimming cost V 7 bases and J 2 bases, with 14 bases left between them. Germline V CDR1 and CDR2: MNHEY, SMNVEV (reference sequence).

This rearrangement joins TRBV11-2 to TRBJ1-5, with 11 bases lining up with TRBD1. V was pared by 5 bases and J by 2 bases, with 11 bases of the junction left unmatched. The CDR3 runs 18 residues. The germline V gene has CDR1 SGHAT and CDR2 FQNNGV. The CDR3 coding sequence is TGTGCCAGCAGCGGCCGGGACAGGGGGATCATGGGCAATCAGCCCCAGCATTTT. This translates into CASSGRDRGIMGNQPQHF. Variable domain in full (rest from reference TRBV11-2 and TRBJ1-5): EAGVAQSPRYKIIEKRQSVAFWCNPISGHATLYWYQQILGQGPKLLIQFQNNGVVDDSQLPKDRFSAERLKGVDSTLKIQPAKLEDSAVYLCASSGRDRGIMGNQPQHFGDGTRLSIL.

This clonotype was seen only a few times. The chain has TRBV24-1 and TRBJ1-4, with D unclear. The CDR3 has 15 residues. V was pared by 4 bases and J by 8 bases, with 16 bases between. Germline-derived CDR1 and CDR2 are KGHDR and SFDVKD. CDR3 sequence (DNA): TGTGCCACCAGTGAAGGAGGAGGGATTGACGAAAAACTGTTTTTT. Its translation is CATSEGGGIDEKLFF.

The chain is built from TRBV27 and TRBJ1-1; 9 nucleotides line up with TRBD1. Trimming cost V 6 bases and J 11 bases; bases outside gene matches: 7. The CDR3 has 12 residues. Looked up from germline, CDR1 is MNHEY and CDR2 is SMNVEV (reference sequence). The chain's CDR3 is CASSPGGQGAFF. CDR3 sequence (DNA): TGTGCCAGCAGCCCTGGCGGACAGGGGGCTTTCTTT.

V usage is TRBV9 and J usage is TRBJ2-1, with 8 bases aligning to TRBD2. Germline lookup yields CDR1 SGDLS and CDR2 YYNGEE. The CDR3 runs to 15 residues. J gave up 6 bases and V 0 bases, and 5 bases lay outside the gene matches. The CDR3 DNA reads as TGTGCCAGCAGCGTAGATGGCGGGGGGTTCAATGAGCAGTTCTTC. Encoded protein: CASSVDGGGFNEQFF.